The present T cell receptor beta chain was sequenced within a study of regulatory T cells in long-lasting Graves disease. This clonotype was seen at least ten times. Its antigen is not known. According to the study, TCR beta libraries were built with iRepertoire HTBI primers and CDR3-region Arm-PCR. TCRdb analysed the multiplex PCR reads with MiXCR anew, one entry per CDR3 protein. The data hold around 480,000 distinct CDR3 sequences, with around 15% observed a single time. CDR3 length: 11 residues. Germline values: CDR1 MDHEN, CDR2 SYDVKM. Deletions cut 3 bases from V and 6 bases from J, with 6 bases between. Notes on the study in general: Thyroid tissue went unexamined; only peripheral blood was analyzed.

Time point denoted: newly diagnosed GD, antithyroid drugs for less than 3 months. There was RNA extracted from PBMCs, and the TCR library was made from it. The same sample was also studied in work on T cells in Graves' hyperthyroidism and ophthalmopathy. That report notes: Diagnoses rested on clinical symptoms, serum thyroxine and TRAb, thyroid ultrasound and orbital computed tomography. The HTBI primer set drove a first-round RT-PCR of the TCR CDR3.

The material was peripheral blood mononuclear cells (PBMCs), obtained at new diagnosis, from a patient treated with antithyroid drugs. The chain recombines TRBV28 with TRBJ2-7; D may be TRBD2 (5 bases). This receptor was identified in a man aged 35 to 55 with Graves disease. The CDR3 spells CASSFGVEQYF. The CDR3, as DNA: TGTGCCAGCAGTTTCGGGGTCGAGCAGTACTTC. The entire variable domain, with the rest obtained from reference TRBV28 and TRBJ2-7, is as follows: DVKVTQSSRYLVKRTGEKVFLECVQDMDHENMFWYRQDPGLGLRLIYFSYDVKMKEKGDIPEGYSVSREKKERFSLILESASTNQTSMYLCASSFGVEQYFGPGTRLTVT.